The sequence of this TCR beta chain was determined in a study of T cell repertoires in cytomegalovirus infection. This CDR3 has 14 residues. V shed 4 bases, J shed 6 bases, and the junction held 6 bases outside the gene matches. Worth noting for this clonotype: Its antigen is as yet unknown.

TCRdb re-called the reads with MiXCR, one entry per CDR3 protein. The sample holds some 590,000 distinct CDR3 sequences, roughly 42% seen once. The clonotype was recovered from a human donor in good health (CMV status not recorded). Some clones in this sample may be carry-over from other donors' samples. Sequences were derived from cultured PBMCs, sampled from culture after CMV antigen stimulation. This chain joins TRBV12-3 or TRBV12-4 and TRBJ2-1; 7 positions match TRBD1. The CDR3 loop reads CASSSGTAINEQFF. CDR3 DNA: TGTGCCAGCAGTTCCGGGACAGCGATCAATGAGCAGTTCTTC.